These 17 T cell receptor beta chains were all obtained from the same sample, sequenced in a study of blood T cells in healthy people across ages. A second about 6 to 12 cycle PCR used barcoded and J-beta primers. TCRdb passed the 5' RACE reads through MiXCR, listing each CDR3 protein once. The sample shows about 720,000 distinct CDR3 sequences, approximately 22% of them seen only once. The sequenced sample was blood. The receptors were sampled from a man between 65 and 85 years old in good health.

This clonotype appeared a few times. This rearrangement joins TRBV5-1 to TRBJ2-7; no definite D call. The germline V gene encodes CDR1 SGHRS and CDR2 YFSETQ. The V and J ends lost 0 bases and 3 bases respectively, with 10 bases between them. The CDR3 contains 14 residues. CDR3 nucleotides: TGCGCCAGCAGCTTGGATTTCAACCGCTACGAGCAGTACTTC. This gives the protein CASSLDFNRYEQYF.

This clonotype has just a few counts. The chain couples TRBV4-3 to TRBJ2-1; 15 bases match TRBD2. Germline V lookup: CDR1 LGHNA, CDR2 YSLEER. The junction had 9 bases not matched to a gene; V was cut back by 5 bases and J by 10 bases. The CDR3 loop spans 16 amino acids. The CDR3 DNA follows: TGCGCCAGCAGCAAACGGACTAGCGGGAGGGCCCCCGAGCAGTTCTTC. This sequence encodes CASSKRTSGRAPEQFF.

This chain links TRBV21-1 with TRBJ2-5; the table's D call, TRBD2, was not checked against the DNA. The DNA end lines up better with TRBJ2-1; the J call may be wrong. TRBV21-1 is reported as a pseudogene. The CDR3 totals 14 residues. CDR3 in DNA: TGTGCCAGCAGCAAGTCTCTAGCTGCAAATGAGCAGTTCTTC. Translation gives CASSKSLAANEQFF.

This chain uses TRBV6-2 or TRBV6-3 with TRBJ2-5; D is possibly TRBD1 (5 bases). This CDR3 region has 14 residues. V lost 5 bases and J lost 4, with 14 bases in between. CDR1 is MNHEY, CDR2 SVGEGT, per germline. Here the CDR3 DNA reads TGTGCCAGCAGTAACCGCGGTAGGGGAGAGACCCAGTACTTC. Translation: CASSNRGRGETQYF.

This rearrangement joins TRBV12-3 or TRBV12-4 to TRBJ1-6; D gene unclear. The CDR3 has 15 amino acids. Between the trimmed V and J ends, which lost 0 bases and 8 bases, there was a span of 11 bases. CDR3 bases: TGTGCCAGCAGTTTAGCGCCCCGTGGCGATTCACCCCTCCACTTT. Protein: CASSLAPRGDSPLHF.

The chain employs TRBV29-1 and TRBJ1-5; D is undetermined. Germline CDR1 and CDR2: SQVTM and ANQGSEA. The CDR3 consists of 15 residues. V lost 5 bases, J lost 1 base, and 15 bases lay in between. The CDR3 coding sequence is TGCAGCGTTAGCGTTTTCGAGGACAGCAATCAGCCCCAGCATTTT. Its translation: CSVSVFEDSNQPQHF.

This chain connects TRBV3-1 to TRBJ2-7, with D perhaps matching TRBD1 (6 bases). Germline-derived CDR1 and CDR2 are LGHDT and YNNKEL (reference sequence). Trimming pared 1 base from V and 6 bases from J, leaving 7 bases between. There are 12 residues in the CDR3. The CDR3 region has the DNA TGTGCCAGCAGCCAAGTGGGGGCCGAGCAGTACTTC. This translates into CASSQVGAEQYF.

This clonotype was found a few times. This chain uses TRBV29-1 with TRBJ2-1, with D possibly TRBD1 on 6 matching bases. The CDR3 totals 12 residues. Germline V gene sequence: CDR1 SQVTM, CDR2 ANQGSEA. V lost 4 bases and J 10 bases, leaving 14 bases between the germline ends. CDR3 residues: CSVVWGQGEQFF. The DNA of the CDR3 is TGCAGCGTTGTTTGGGGTCAGGGGGAGCAGTTCTTC.

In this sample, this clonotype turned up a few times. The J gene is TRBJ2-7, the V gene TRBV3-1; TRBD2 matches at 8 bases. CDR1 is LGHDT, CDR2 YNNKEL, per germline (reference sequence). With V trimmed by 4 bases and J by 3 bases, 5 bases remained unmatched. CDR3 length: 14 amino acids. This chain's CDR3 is CASSLGLAHYEQYF. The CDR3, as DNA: TGTGCCAGCAGCCTTGGACTAGCTCACTACGAGCAGTACTTC.

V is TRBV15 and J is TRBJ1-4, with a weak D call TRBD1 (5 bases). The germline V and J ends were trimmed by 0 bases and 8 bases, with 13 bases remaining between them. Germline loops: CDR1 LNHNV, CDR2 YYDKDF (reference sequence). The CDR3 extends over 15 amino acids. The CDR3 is CATSRDSGEAEKLFF. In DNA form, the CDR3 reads TGTGCCACCAGCAGAGATTCGGGGGAAGCGGAAAAACTGTTTTTT.

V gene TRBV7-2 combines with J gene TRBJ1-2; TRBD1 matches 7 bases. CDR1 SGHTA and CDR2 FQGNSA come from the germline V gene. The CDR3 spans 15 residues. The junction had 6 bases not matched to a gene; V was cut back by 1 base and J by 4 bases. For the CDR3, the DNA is TGTGCCAGCAGCTTAGGTCCAGGGGGTGTCTATGGCTACACCTTC. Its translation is CASSLGPGGVYGYTF.

CDR3 sequence (DNA): TGCGCCAGCAGCTTGGGAGCGAAACTGATCCCCTACGAGCAGTACTTC. Translation gives CASSLGAKLIPYEQYF. The genes are TRBV5-1 and TRBJ2-7; D not certain. V lost 0 bases to trimming and J lost 2 bases, with 15 bases between them. The CDR3 extends over 16 amino acids. Germline lookup yields CDR1 SGHRS and CDR2 YFSETQ.

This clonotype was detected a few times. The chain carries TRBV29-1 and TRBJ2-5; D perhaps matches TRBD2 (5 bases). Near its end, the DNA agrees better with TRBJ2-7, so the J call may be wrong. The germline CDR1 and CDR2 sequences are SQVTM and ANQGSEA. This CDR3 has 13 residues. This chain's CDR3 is CSVSYRETYEQYV. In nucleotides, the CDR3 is TGCAGCGTCTCGTATCGGGAAACCTACGAGCAGTACGTC.

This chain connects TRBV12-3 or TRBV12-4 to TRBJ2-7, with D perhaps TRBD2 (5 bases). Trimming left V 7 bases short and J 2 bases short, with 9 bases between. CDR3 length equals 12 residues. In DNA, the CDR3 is TGTGCCAGCACCAGACTACCCTACGAGCAGTACTTC. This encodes CASTRLPYEQYF.

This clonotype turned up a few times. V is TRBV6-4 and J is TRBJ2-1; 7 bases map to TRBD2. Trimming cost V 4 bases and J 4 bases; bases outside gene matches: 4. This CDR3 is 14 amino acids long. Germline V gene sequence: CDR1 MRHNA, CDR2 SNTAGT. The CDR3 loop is CASSVLAFYNEQFF. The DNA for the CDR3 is TGTGCCAGCAGTGTACTAGCGTTTTACAATGAGCAGTTCTTC.

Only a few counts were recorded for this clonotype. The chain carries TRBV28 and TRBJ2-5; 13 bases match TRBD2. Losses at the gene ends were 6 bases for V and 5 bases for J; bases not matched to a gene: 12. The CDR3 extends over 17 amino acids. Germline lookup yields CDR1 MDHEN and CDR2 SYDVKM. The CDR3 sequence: CASRTPGLAGWGETQYF. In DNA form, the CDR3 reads TGTGCCAGCAGAACCCCGGGACTAGCGGGATGGGGGGAGACCCAGTACTTC.

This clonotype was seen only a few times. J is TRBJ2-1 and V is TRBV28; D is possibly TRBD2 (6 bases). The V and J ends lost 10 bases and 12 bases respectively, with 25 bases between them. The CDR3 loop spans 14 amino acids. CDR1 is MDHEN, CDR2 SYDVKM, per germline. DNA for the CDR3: TGTGCCACCTGGAGGGAACCGGGAGCTCCTGGGCAGTTCTTC. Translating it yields CATWREPGAPGQFF.